These 9 T cell receptor beta chains were sequenced from one sample in a study of T cell repertoires in cytomegalovirus infection. Their antigens remain unidentified. One entry per CDR3 protein results from TCRdb running MiXCR on the reads. Here the sample spans approximately 1,000,000 distinct CDR3 sequences, about a third being singletons. The source was cultured CD8+ T cells from PBMCs, collected from culture after CMV antigen stimulation. The origin of the receptors is a human donor in good health (CMV status not recorded). Some clones in this sample may be carry-over from other donors' samples.

Only a few counts were recorded for this clonotype. The rearrangement uses TRBV6-1 and TRBJ1-2, with D possibly being TRBD1 (6 bases). CDR3 size: 13 residues. Trimming pared 4 bases from V and 6 bases from J, leaving 12 bases between. CDR1 is MNHNS and CDR2 is SASEGT in the germline V gene. CDR3 region: CASSAGHLDGYTF. CDR3 bases: TGTGCCAGCAGTGCGGGACACCTCGATGGCTACACCTTC.

A few counts support this clonotype. The V gene is TRBV19, the J gene TRBJ2-4; D is perhaps TRBD2 (5 bases). V shed 2 bases and J shed 0 bases, with 26 bases lying between them. This CDR3 is built from 21 residues. Germline V gives CDR1 LNHDA, CDR2 SQIVND (reference sequence). The CDR3 region has the DNA TGTGCCAGTAGTATATATAATGAGAGGTTCCGGGAACAAGCAGCCAAAAACATTCAGTACTTC. It encodes CASSIYNERFREQAAKNIQYF.

This clonotype was counted at least ten times. V usage is TRBV6-2 or TRBV6-3 and J usage is TRBJ2-1; 8 positions agree with TRBD2. The CDR3 runs 15 residues. V shed 6 bases and J 9 bases; nucleotides not matched to a gene: 13. Per germline, CDR1 MNHEY and CDR2 SVGEGT. CDR3 DNA: TGTGCCAGCAGGCCTCCGGGACTAGTGTGGTTTGAGCAGTTCTTC. Residues: CASRPPGLVWFEQFF.

The chain links TRBV19 to TRBJ1-5; maybe TRBD1 (6 bases). V lost 6 bases and J 3 bases, leaving 21 bases between the germline ends. The CDR3 sequence is 17 residues long. CDR1 and CDR2 from the germline V gene are LNHDA and SQIVND (reference sequence). CDR3 loop: CASRTPYRDWDNQPQHF. CDR3 nucleotide sequence: TGTGCCAGTAGAACACCCTACAGGGATTGGGACAATCAGCCCCAGCATTTT.

With regard to this clonotype: With a much larger clone just one base away, this may be a read error. This CDR3 reads CASSLGQGDHYCYTF. The CDR3 nucleotides are TGTGCCAGCAGCTTAGGACAGGGGGATCACTATTGCTACACCTTC. This chain joins TRBV7-4 and TRBJ1-2; 9 bases align to TRBD1. CDR3 size: 15 residues. Germline V gives CDR1 SGHVT, CDR2 SQSDAQ.

This clonotype was counted a few times. The V call is TRBV12-3 or TRBV12-4, the J call TRBJ1-3; the D is unclear. The V end was cut by 3 bases, the J end by 2 bases, with 17 bases between. CDR3 length equals 17 residues. CDR3 coding DNA: TGTGCCAGCAGTTTCGAGTCGACCGTTCTGACTGGAAACACCATATATTTT. Residues: CASSFESTVLTGNTIYF.

V usage is TRBV28 and J usage is TRBJ2-2, with 7 bases aligning to TRBD1. With V trimmed by 6 bases and J by 3 bases, 7 bases remained unmatched. This CDR3 is built from 15 residues. Germline V gene sequence: CDR1 MDHEN, CDR2 SYDVKM. The CDR3 loop is CASRQTGSDTGELFF. In nucleotides, the CDR3 is TGTGCCAGCAGGCAGACAGGGTCGGACACCGGGGAGCTGTTTTTT.

This clonotype was counted between two and nine times. This chain connects TRBV27 to TRBJ2-5, with 7 nucleotides matching TRBD1. The germline V gene has CDR1 MNHEY and CDR2 SMNVEV (reference sequence). With V trimmed by 2 bases and J by 6 bases, 6 bases remained unmatched. CDR3 length: 14 amino acids. The CDR3 DNA reads TGTGCCAGCAGTTTAAGCAGGGGGTGGAAGACCCAGTACTTC. Translation: CASSLSRGWKTQYF.

This clonotype has more than one count but fewer than ten. The rearrangement links TRBV10-3 to TRBJ1-4; D gene ambiguous. The germline V and J ends were trimmed by 10 bases and 3 bases, with 6 bases remaining between them. This CDR3 comprises 11 residues. CDR1 and CDR2 from the germline V gene are ENHRY and SYGVKD. CDR3 nucleotides: TGTGCCACCGCCTCTAATGAAAAACTGTTTTTT. Protein product: CATASNEKLFF.